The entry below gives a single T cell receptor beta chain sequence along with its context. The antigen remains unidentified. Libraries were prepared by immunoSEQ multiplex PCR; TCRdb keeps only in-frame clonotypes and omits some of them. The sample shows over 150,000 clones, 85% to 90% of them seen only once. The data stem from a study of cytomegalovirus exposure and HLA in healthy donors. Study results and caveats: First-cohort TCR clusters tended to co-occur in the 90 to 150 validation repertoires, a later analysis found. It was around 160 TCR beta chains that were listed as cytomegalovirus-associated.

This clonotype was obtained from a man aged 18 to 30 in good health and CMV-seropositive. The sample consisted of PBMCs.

The CDR3 reads CASRPQGVNTEAFF. Here the CDR3 DNA reads TGTGCCAGCAGACCACAGGGGGTGAACACTGAAGCTTTCTTT. The genes are TRBV5-4 and TRBJ1-1; TRBD1 matches at 8 bases. Germline CDR1 is SGHNT and CDR2 is YYREEE (reference sequence). The CDR3 extends over 14 amino acids. V lost 5 bases, J lost 0 bases, and 3 bases stayed unmatched.